This TCR beta chain was found in a study of T and B cells in COVID-19 patients. Study outcomes and limitations: At recovery TRB diversity and richness exceeded healthy donors, after highly clonal active COVID-19 repertoires.

From blood, roughly 220-550 ng of genomic DNA served as TRB template. J lost 0 bases, V lost 2 bases, and 2 bases had no gene match. Germline loops: CDR1 SGHKS, CDR2 YYEKEE (reference sequence). The CDR3 spans 15 residues. TRB rearrangements were amplified by multiplex PCR with BIOMED2 TRB-A/B primers. TCRdb independently ran MiXCR on the multiplex PCR reads; one entry per CDR3 protein. In the table there are 4,000 to 5,500 distinct CDR3 sequences, roughly 27% of which are singletons. This clonotype was seen only a few times. The target antigen is unknown. This chain links TRBV5-5 with TRBJ1-1; TRBD1 aligns across 9 bases. What was sequenced was blood. The clonotype was recovered from a human donor with active COVID-19. Here the CDR3 DNA reads TGTGCCAGCAGCTTCTGGGACAGGGTGAACACTGAAGCTTTCTTT. Encoded protein: CASSFWDRVNTEAFF.